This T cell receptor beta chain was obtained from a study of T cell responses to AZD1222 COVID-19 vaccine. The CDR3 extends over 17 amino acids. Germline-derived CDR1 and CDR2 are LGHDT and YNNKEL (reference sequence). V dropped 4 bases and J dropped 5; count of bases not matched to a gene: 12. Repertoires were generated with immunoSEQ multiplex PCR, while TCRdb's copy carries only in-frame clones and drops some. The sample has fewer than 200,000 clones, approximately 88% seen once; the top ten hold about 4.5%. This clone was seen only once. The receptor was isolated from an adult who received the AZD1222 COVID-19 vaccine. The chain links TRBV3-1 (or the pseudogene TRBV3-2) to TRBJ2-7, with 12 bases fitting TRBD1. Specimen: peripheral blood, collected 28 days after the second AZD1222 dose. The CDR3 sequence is CASSPPKAGQGANEQYF. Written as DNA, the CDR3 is TGTGCCAGCAGCCCCCCTAAGGCGGGACAGGGGGCCAACGAGCAGTACTTC.